This T cell receptor beta chain was captured in a study of T-cell memory formation after mild COVID-19. Study in general: Clustering of TCRs was largely donor specific.

V lost 4 bases to trimming and J lost 3 bases, with 20 bases between them. The CDR3 has 16 residues. Looked up from germline, CDR1 is SGHRS and CDR2 is YFSETQ. TCRdb analysed the 5' RACE reads with MiXCR anew, one entry per CDR3 protein. The sample includes 350,000 to 550,000 distinct CDR3 sequences, around 17% seen only once; the top ten take roughly a fifth. This clonotype was obtained from a man between 18 and 35 years old who had mild COVID-19 (a few samples of this study predate the infection). Cell type and time point are not known. This chain uses TRBV5-1 with TRBJ2-7; weak D call: TRBD1 (6 bases). Input material: PBMCs or a T cell subset sorted from them (not recorded which). The CDR3 DNA is TGCGCCAGCAGCCCCCCTTGGGCAGGGACAAGCTACGAGCAGTACTTC. Its protein product is CASSPPWAGTSYEQYF.